A single sample gave rise to the 16 T cell receptor beta chains below, sequenced in a study of preoperative IRX-2 immunotherapy in early breast cancer. As to treatment: preoperative locoregional IRX-2 cytokine immunotherapy. Repertoires were generated with immunoSEQ multiplex PCR, while TCRdb's copy carries only in-frame clones and drops some. The sample yields more than 50,000 clones, roughly 94% seen once. The specimen was collected from a patient treated with IRX-2 immunotherapy. These receptors were collected from a human donor with breast cancer.

This clone appeared a few times. The chain carries TRBV2 and TRBJ1-1; D is uncertain. V shed 3 bases and J shed 6 bases, with 8 bases lying between them. The germline CDR1 and CDR2 sequences are SNHLY and FYNNEI. This CDR3 has 12 amino acids. This CDR3 reads CASSEVAPEAFF. DNA for the CDR3: TGTGCCAGCAGTGAGGTTGCCCCTGAAGCTTTCTTT.

The V gene is TRBV19, the J gene TRBJ2-5, with 13 bases identical to TRBD2. CDR1 is LNHDA and CDR2 is SQIVND in the germline V gene (reference sequence). The CDR3 length is 15 residues. Trimming took 8 bases from V and 5 from J; bases not matched to a gene: 8. In DNA, the CDR3 is TGTGCCAGTGCCCTGACTAGCGGGGGGCGGGAGACCCAGTACTTC. Encoded protein: CASALTSGGRETQYF.

V is TRBV15 and J is TRBJ1-5; 9 bases align to TRBD1. CDR3 size: 15 residues. V lost 1 base and J lost 5; bases outside the gene matches: 3. Germline loops: CDR1 LNHNV, CDR2 YYDKDF (reference sequence). For the CDR3, the DNA is TGTGCCACCAGCAGAGGGGACAGGGATCATCAGCCCCAGCATTTT. Translating it yields CATSRGDRDHQPQHF.

This rearrangement joins TRBV14 to TRBJ2-2; 10 positions match TRBD2. Germline values: CDR1 SGHDN, CDR2 FVKESK. The CDR3 runs 18 residues. The J segment lost 4 bases and the V segment lost 1 base, leaving 9 bases of the junction unmatched. The CDR3 region is CASSQVATSGISTGELFF. In DNA, the CDR3 is TGTGCCAGCAGCCAAGTCGCTACTAGCGGGATATCCACCGGGGAGCTGTTTTTT.

This clone was detected only once. J is TRBJ2-2 and V is TRBV29-1, with a tentative D call TRBD1 (5 bases). Deletions cut 6 bases from V and 0 bases from J, with 11 bases between. Germline V CDR1 and CDR2: SQVTM, ANQGSEA. This CDR3 spans 14 amino acids. The CDR3 loop is CSVADRPNTGELFF. In nucleotides, the CDR3 is TGCAGCGTCGCAGACAGACCGAACACCGGGGAGCTGTTTTTT.

A remark on this clone: A junction boundary mismatches the germline segment, possibly from a read error. The sample has other DNA sequences that encode this CDR3 too. The V call is TRBV5-1, the J call TRBJ2-3; 8 bases fit TRBD1. The CDR3 spans 15 residues. CDR1 and CDR2 from the germline V gene are SGHRS and YFSETQ. Here the CDR3 reads CASSLVGQVFRTQYF. The DNA for the CDR3 is TGCGCCAGCAGCTTGGTGGGACAGGTTTTTCGTACGCAGTATTTC. The entire variable domain, with the rest obtained from reference TRBV5-1 and TRBJ2-3, is as follows: KAGVTQTPRYLIKTRGQQVTLSCSPISGHRSVSWYQQTPGQGLQFLFEYFSETQRNKGNFPGRFSGRQFSNSRSEMNVSTLELGDSALYLCASSLVGQVFRTQYFGPGTRLTVL.

In the case of this clone: A read error may produce the germline difference seen at one junction end. The chain carries TRBV28 and TRBJ2-4; the D call may be TRBD1 or TRBD2 (5 bases each). Germline lookup yields CDR1 MDHEN and CDR2 SYDVKM. The CDR3 is made up of 12 amino acids. The CDR3 DNA reads TGCGCGCCTGGGGACGGCAAAAACATTCAGTACTTC. Its translation: CAPGDGKNIQYF.

The chain is built from TRBV6-5 and TRBJ2-5; a weak D match, TRBD1 (5 bases). V lost 5 bases and J 5 bases, leaving 12 bases between the germline ends. Germline V CDR1 and CDR2: MNHEY, SVGAGI. This CDR3 region has 13 residues. Written as DNA, the CDR3 is TGTGCCAGCAGTGCAGGGTGGATCGAGACCCAGTACTTC. Its protein is CASSAGWIETQYF.

V gene TRBV15 combines with J gene TRBJ2-7, with D unresolved. Germline V gene lookup returns CDR1 LNHNV and CDR2 YYDKDF (reference sequence). V was shortened by 3 bases and J by 3 bases, with 6 bases between the two germline ends. This CDR3 is built from 12 residues. The CDR3 DNA reads TGTGCCACCAGCAGGCAAGGCTACGAGCAGTACTTC. Translated: CATSRQGYEQYF.

This clone is a singleton in its sample. J is TRBJ1-2 and V is TRBV7-6; D gene unclear. The CDR3 totals 12 residues. Germline CDR1 reads SGHVS; CDR2 reads FNYEAQ. V gave up 2 bases and J gave up 8 bases, with 9 bases separating them. The CDR3: CASSLPGRGYTF. The CDR3 DNA reads as TGTGCCAGCAGCTTACCTGGTCGGGGCTACACCTTC.

This sequence joins TRBV7-9 and TRBJ1-2; D not resolved. The V gene's germline CDR1 is SEHNR and CDR2 FQNEAQ (reference sequence). The CDR3 is 14 amino acids. V was trimmed by 2 bases and J by 4 bases, leaving 11 bases between them. The CDR3 DNA reads as TGTGCCAGCAGCTTACGAGGTCCAACCTATGGCTACACCTTC. Its translation is CASSLRGPTYGYTF.

This sequence joins TRBV7-2 and TRBJ1-2, with 9 bases identical to TRBD1. From germline, CDR1 is SGHTA and CDR2 FQGNSA. The CDR3 is 14 residues long. Germline trimming cut 1 base from V and 9 bases from J; bases unmatched to any gene: 6. The CDR3 reads CASSLVGTGSRYTF. The CDR3 nucleotides are TGTGCCAGCAGCTTAGTTGGGACAGGGTCTCGCTACACCTTC.

Concerning this clone itself: The junction does not match germline at one end; this may be a read error. This sequence joins TRBV18 and TRBJ1-4; D unclear. Per germline, CDR1 KGHSH and CDR2 LQKENI. The CDR3 has 14 amino acids. CDR3 DNA: TGTGCCACCTCAACGTACAGAGGGAATGAAAAACTGTTTTTT. This sequence encodes CATSTYRGNEKLFF.

The chain combines TRBV30 with TRBJ2-4; D tentatively fits TRBD1 or TRBD2 (5 bases each). Germline V gene sequence: CDR1 GTSNPN, CDR2 SVGIG (reference sequence). The CDR3 sequence is 15 residues long. V shed 0 bases and J shed 0 bases, with 9 bases lying between them. Here the CDR3 reads CAWSVGDLAKNIQYF. The CDR3 DNA reads as TGTGCCTGGAGTGTTGGGGACCTAGCCAAAAACATTCAGTACTTC.

The CDR3 reads CASSPQLAGGGTQYF. The DNA for the CDR3 is TGTGCCTCTAGCCCCCAACTAGCGGGGGGCGGTACGCAGTATTTT. This rearrangement joins TRBV30 to TRBJ2-3; 12 nucleotides match TRBD2. The CDR3 spans 15 residues. V was pared by 7 bases and J by 8 bases, with 13 bases of the junction left unmatched. The germline V gene has CDR1 GTSNPN and CDR2 SVGIG (reference sequence).

The chain recombines TRBV18 with TRBJ2-1, with D perhaps matching TRBD2 (5 bases). Per germline, CDR1 KGHSH and CDR2 LQKENI. CDR3 length: 15 amino acids. V was pared by 3 bases and J by 4 bases, with 13 bases between. The CDR3 region has the DNA TGTGCCAGCTCACCTCCGGGGTCCTTTTACAATGAGCAGTTCTTC. Residues: CASSPPGSFYNEQFF.